This is a list of T cell receptor beta chains from one sample in a study of blood T cells in healthy people across ages. TCRdb recomputed calls from the 5' RACE reads with MiXCR, one row per CDR3 protein. The table lists more than 550,000 distinct CDR3 sequences, 20% to 25% of them singletons. The sample was blood. The origin of the receptors is a man in his 70s in good health. The conserved cysteine and the conserved F or W are not part of the CDR3 here. The order of the fields is CDR3 length, V gene, J gene, CDR3 protein.

cdr3_length: 12; v_call: TRBV10-1; j_call: TRBJ2-1; cdr3_aa: ASSDQRGYNEQF
cdr3_length: 11; v_call: TRBV4-2; j_call: TRBJ2-7; cdr3_aa: ASREAGSYEQY
cdr3_length: 13; v_call: TRBV5-1; j_call: TRBJ2-2; cdr3_aa: ASSPRGSPTGELF
cdr3_length: 12; v_call: TRBV5-1; j_call: TRBJ2-2; cdr3_aa: ASSLAPPTGELF
cdr3_length: 16; v_call: TRBV9; j_call: TRBJ1-4; cdr3_aa: ASSPRTATLTTNEKLF
cdr3_length: 14; v_call: TRBV7-9; j_call: TRBJ2-7; cdr3_aa: ASSFGGQEPPKKQY
cdr3_length: 12; v_call: TRBV7-9; j_call: TRBJ1-2; cdr3_aa: ASSNIGRRYGYT
cdr3_length: 12; v_call: TRBV10-3; j_call: TRBJ2-2; cdr3_aa: AIRDGANTGELF
cdr3_length: 13; v_call: TRBV27; j_call: .; cdr3_aa: ASSLTTSALYEQY
cdr3_length: 11; v_call: TRBV6-5; j_call: TRBJ2-5; cdr3_aa: ASSYGGSETQY
cdr3_length: 14; v_call: TRBV23-1; j_call: TRBJ2-5; cdr3_aa: ASSQSTPSYQETQY
cdr3_length: 12; v_call: TRBV20-1; j_call: TRBJ1-1; cdr3_aa: SARDPRGRGEAF
cdr3_length: 10; v_call: TRBV21-1; j_call: TRBJ1-3; cdr3_aa: ASRGPRNTIY
cdr3_length: 14; v_call: TRBV5-1; j_call: TRBJ2-3; cdr3_aa: ASSLSSGVRTDTQY
cdr3_length: 13; v_call: TRBV28; j_call: TRBJ2-5; cdr3_aa: ASSDSLGGQETQY
cdr3_length: 12; v_call: TRBV5-5; j_call: TRBJ1-5; cdr3_aa: ASSLAVSNQPQH
cdr3_length: 13; v_call: TRBV3-1; j_call: TRBJ1-6; cdr3_aa: ASSQTGTANSPLH
cdr3_length: 13; v_call: TRBV28; j_call: .; cdr3_aa: ASSPGSEVSYEQY
cdr3_length: 13; v_call: TRBV28; j_call: TRBJ2-5; cdr3_aa: ASSGAGVLPETQY
cdr3_length: 12; v_call: TRBV6-1; j_call: TRBJ2-1; cdr3_aa: ASSDRTSDPCQF
cdr3_length: 13; v_call: TRBV7-8; j_call: TRBJ2-5; cdr3_aa: ASSPTGTYGETQY
cdr3_length: 13; v_call: TRBV13; j_call: TRBJ1-3; cdr3_aa: ASSFRDISGNTIY
cdr3_length: 11; v_call: TRBV29-1; j_call: TRBJ2-2; cdr3_aa: SVGGENTGELL
cdr3_length: 10; v_call: TRBV20-1; j_call: TRBJ1-1; cdr3_aa: SASGAGPEAF
cdr3_length: 16; v_call: TRBV6-5; j_call: TRBJ2-3; cdr3_aa: ASSYSIGSGTDTDTQY
cdr3_length: 12; v_call: TRBV7-9; j_call: TRBJ2-7; cdr3_aa: ASSLRENGGWWF
cdr3_length: 12; v_call: TRBV7-9; j_call: TRBJ1-1; cdr3_aa: ASSQDSMNTEAF
cdr3_length: 13; v_call: TRBV7-8; j_call: TRBJ2-2; cdr3_aa: ASSLSAGMAGELF
cdr3_length: 10; v_call: TRBV10-3; j_call: .; cdr3_aa: AISESGDEQF
cdr3_length: 9; v_call: TRBV29-1; j_call: TRBJ2-5; cdr3_aa: SGLEGETQY